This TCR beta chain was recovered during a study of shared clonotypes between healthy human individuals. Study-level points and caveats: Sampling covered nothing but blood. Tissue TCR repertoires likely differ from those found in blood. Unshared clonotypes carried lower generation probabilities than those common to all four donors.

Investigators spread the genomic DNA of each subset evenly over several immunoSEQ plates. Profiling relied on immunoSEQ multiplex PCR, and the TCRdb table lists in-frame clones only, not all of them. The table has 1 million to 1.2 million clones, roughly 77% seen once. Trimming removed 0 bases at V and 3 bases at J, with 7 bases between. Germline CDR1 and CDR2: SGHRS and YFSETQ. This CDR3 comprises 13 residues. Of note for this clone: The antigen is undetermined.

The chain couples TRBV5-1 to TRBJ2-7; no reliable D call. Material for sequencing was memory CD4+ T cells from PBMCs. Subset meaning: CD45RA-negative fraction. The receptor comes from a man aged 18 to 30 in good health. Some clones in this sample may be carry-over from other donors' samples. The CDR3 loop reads CASSLGLYYEQYF. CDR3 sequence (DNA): TGCGCCAGCAGCTTGGGACTGTACTACGAGCAGTACTTC. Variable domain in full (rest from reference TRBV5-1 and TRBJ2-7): KAGVTQTPRYLIKTRGQQVTLSCSPISGHRSVSWYQQTPGQGLQFLFEYFSETQRNKGNFPGRFSGRQFSNSRSEMNVSTLELGDSALYLCASSLGLYYEQYFGPGTRLTVT.